This entry lists 19 T cell receptor beta chains sequenced from one sample in a study of blood T cells in healthy people across ages. A second PCR of about 7 to 11 cycles used a sample-barcoded 5' primer and a J-beta primer mix. TCRdb passed the 5' RACE reads through MiXCR, listing each CDR3 protein once. The sample records about 570,000 distinct CDR3 sequences, about 25% being singletons. Sequencing was done on a sample of blood. These receptors originate from a woman in her 70s in good health.

The sample holds a few counts of this clonotype. The chain has TRBV5-1 and TRBJ1-1, with TRBD1 matching 8 bases. V was clipped by 6 bases and J by 2 bases; unmatched bases: 18. This CDR3 is built from 18 residues. In germline, CDR1 is SGHRS, CDR2 YFSETQ. CDR3 sequence reads: CASNGGEMRTGRNTEAFF. Written as DNA, the CDR3 is TGCGCCAGCAATGGTGGGGAGATGAGGACAGGGAGAAACACTGAAGCTTTCTTT. Complete variable domain (other parts from reference TRBV5-1 and TRBJ1-1): KAGVTQTPRYLIKTRGQQVTLSCSPISGHRSVSWYQQTPGQGLQFLFEYFSETQRNKGNFPGRFSGRQFSNSRSEMNVSTLELGDSALYLCASNGGEMRTGRNTEAFFGQGTRLTVV.

This chain uses TRBV5-1 with TRBJ2-7; D uncertain. Deletions cut 5 bases from V and 2 bases from J, with 11 bases between. This CDR3 has 13 amino acids. Germline loops: CDR1 SGHRS, CDR2 YFSETQ. The CDR3 DNA follows: TGCGCCAGCAGGGGTTGGAAAACCTACGAGCAGTACTTC. Its protein is CASRGWKTYEQYF. The full variable domain, in which reference TRBV5-1 and TRBJ2-7 provide the parts outside the CDR3, is KAGVTQTPRYLIKTRGQQVTLSCSPISGHRSVSWYQQTPGQGLQFLFEYFSETQRNKGNFPGRFSGRQFSNSRSEMNVSTLELGDSALYLCASRGWKTYEQYFGPGTRLTVT.

J is TRBJ2-6 and V is TRBV4-3; 7 bases match TRBD1. J was trimmed by 2 bases and V by 6 bases; bases with no gene match: 4. CDR3 length equals 15 residues. In germline, CDR1 is LGHNA, CDR2 YSLEER. This CDR3 is CASSYQGAGANVLTF. The CDR3 DNA is TGCGCCAGCAGTTATCAGGGGGCTGGGGCCAACGTCCTGACTTTC.

The V gene is TRBV20-1, the J gene TRBJ2-5; perhaps D is TRBD1 or TRBD2 (6 bases each). CDR3 length: 14 amino acids. V dropped 4 bases and J dropped 5 bases, with 17 bases sitting between them. Germline V CDR1 and CDR2: DFQATT, SNEGSKA (reference sequence). The DNA for the CDR3 is TGCAGTGCTATGACGGGGGCGCTTTCTGAGACCCAGTACTTC. Protein sequence: CSAMTGALSETQYF.

The chain uses TRBV24-1 and TRBJ2-5, with a weak D call TRBD2 (6 bases). The V and J ends lost 4 bases and 2 bases respectively, with 13 bases between them. CDR3 length: 15 amino acids. Germline CDR1 and CDR2: KGHDR and SFDVKD. CDR3 sequence (DNA): TGTGCCACCAGTGAGGCCGGGGGTAGACAAGAGACCCAGTACTTC. It is translated as CATSEAGGRQETQYF.

The table lists this clonotype with a few counts. The rearrangement uses TRBV15 and TRBJ2-6; no clear D gene. Germline V gene sequence: CDR1 LNHNV, CDR2 YYDKDF (reference sequence). This CDR3 is 16 amino acids long. With 9 bases removed from V and 0 bases from J, the gap between germline ends came to 15 bases. CDR3 in amino acids: CATTTPASSGANVLTF. CDR3 in DNA: TGTGCCACTACGACCCCAGCTAGCTCTGGGGCCAACGTCCTGACTTTC.

This clonotype was found a few times. The rearrangement uses TRBV10-3 and TRBJ1-5, with D perhaps matching TRBD1 (6 bases). Germline CDR1 ENHRY, CDR2 SYGVKD. Trimming stripped 5 bases from V and 4 bases from J, with 6 bases between. The CDR3 is 12 amino acids. This CDR3 reads CAISTGNQPQHF. Here the CDR3 DNA reads TGTGCCATCAGTACAGGGAATCAGCCCCAGCATTTT.

The V and J genes are TRBV27 and TRBJ2-2; D gene unclear. CDR1 and CDR2 (germline): MNHEY, SMNVEV (reference sequence). V was shortened by 0 bases and J by 8 bases, with 13 bases between the two germline ends. The CDR3 length is 15 residues. CDR3 loop: CASSLSDGRIGELFF. The CDR3 region has the DNA TGTGCCAGCAGTTTATCGGACGGGCGGATAGGGGAGCTGTTTTTT.

CDR3 sequence (DNA): TGTGCCAGCAGCTTATATGGGCAGGGAAATCAGCCCCAGCATTTT. Amino acid sequence: CASSLYGQGNQPQHF. This chain connects TRBV7-2 to TRBJ1-5; TRBD1 is a possible D gene (5 bases). Germline CDR1 is SGHTA and CDR2 is FQGNSA. V was pared by 2 bases and J by 4 bases, with 12 bases between. This CDR3 comprises 15 residues.

Comment on this clonotype: Given the absence of the conserved phenylalanine or tryptophan at the CDR3 end, a read error is likely. The V call is TRBV6-5, the J call TRBJ1-6; possible D gene TRBD1, 6 bases. Trimming took off 2 bases at V and 12 bases at J, with 17 bases between the two ends. Germline V gene lookup returns CDR1 MNHEY and CDR2 SVGAGI. This CDR3 region has 15 residues. CDR3 region: CASSYRQGSMKPLHL. The CDR3 DNA sequence: TGTGCCAGCAGTTACAGGCAGGGGTCGATGAAACCCCTCCACCTT.

The chain combines TRBV6-1 with TRBJ2-7; 11 bases are shared with TRBD2. Germline V gene lookup returns CDR1 MNHNS and CDR2 SASEGT. V shed 7 bases, J shed 5 bases, and the junction held 10 bases outside the gene matches. The CDR3 is 15 amino acids. CDR3 sequence reads: CASTEGLAGIDEQYF. The CDR3 bases are TGTGCCAGCACCGAAGGACTAGCGGGTATAGACGAGCAGTACTTC.

This clonotype has just a few counts. This chain uses TRBV27 with TRBJ1-1, with D possibly TRBD1 on 6 matching bases. Germline assignment: CDR1 MNHEY and CDR2 SMNVEV (reference sequence). The CDR3 contains 15 residues. The V gene lost 6 bases and the J gene lost 5 bases, with 19 bases spanning the gap. The CDR3 DNA reads as TGTGCCAGCAGAACCAAACCGGACAGTCAGACTGAAGCTTTCTTT. Protein sequence: CASRTKPDSQTEAFF.

This sequence joins TRBV7-2 and TRBJ2-7; the D call may be TRBD1 or TRBD2 (6 bases each). This CDR3 region has 14 residues. Trimming left V 3 bases short and J 5 bases short, with 14 bases between. The V gene's germline CDR1 is SGHTA and CDR2 FQGNSA. The DNA for the CDR3 is TGTGCCAGCAGCTTGGTGGGGGGCACAGACGAGCAGTACTTC. This translates into CASSLVGGTDEQYF. The full variable domain, rest sourced from reference TRBV7-2 and TRBJ2-7, is GAGVSQSPSNKVTEKGKDVELRCDPISGHTALYWYRQSLGQGLEFLIYFQGNSAPDKSGLPSDRFSAERTGGSVSTLTIQRTQQEDSAVYLCASSLVGGTDEQYFGPGTRLTVT.

A few counts support this clonotype. The V and J genes are TRBV20-1 and TRBJ1-2; no definite D call. Germline V gene lookup returns CDR1 DFQATT and CDR2 SNEGSKA (reference sequence). Trimming removed 4 bases from V and 7 bases from J, with 16 bases in between. The CDR3 covers 13 residues. Here the CDR3 reads CSAISSSESGYTF. DNA for the CDR3: TGCAGTGCTATCAGTTCGTCGGAGAGTGGCTACACCTTC.

A few counts support this clonotype. The V call is TRBV5-1, the J call TRBJ2-3, with 8 positions matching TRBD2. Per the germline V gene, CDR1 is SGHRS and CDR2 is YFSETQ. The CDR3 contains 15 residues. V shed 4 bases and J 5 bases; nucleotides not matched to a gene: 9. The CDR3 DNA follows: TGCGCCAGCAGCGTGACCGGGACTAGTGGAGATACGCAGTATTTT. Translation gives CASSVTGTSGDTQYF.

This clonotype was counted between two and nine times. The chain recombines TRBV7-2 with TRBJ2-1; 11 bases fit TRBD2. This CDR3 has 16 amino acids. The junction had 9 bases not matched to a gene; V was cut back by 4 bases and J by 7 bases. The V gene's germline CDR1 is SGHTA and CDR2 FQGNSA. As DNA, the CDR3 is TGTGCCAGCAGCTCTTATAGCGGGGGGGCCGGTAATGAGCAGTTCTTC. This gives the protein CASSSYSGGAGNEQFF.

Only a few counts were recorded for this clonotype. The genes are TRBV12-3 or TRBV12-4 and TRBJ2-7; TRBD1 aligns across 8 bases. This CDR3 has 15 residues. The V and J ends lost 8 bases and 2 bases, in that order; junction bases with no gene match: 11. The chain's CDR3 is CASSRRGQGTYEQYF. The CDR3 DNA reads TGTGCCAGCTCCCGAAGAGGACAGGGCACCTACGAGCAGTACTTC.

The chain carries TRBV12-5 and TRBJ2-7, with 7 bases matching TRBD2. Germline V CDR1 and CDR2: LGHNT, FRNRAP. The CDR3 runs to 13 residues. V lost 5 bases, J lost 2 bases, and 3 bases stayed unmatched. The CDR3 DNA follows: TGTGCTAGTGGTCAGGGAGGGACCTACGAGCAGTACTTC. This gives the protein CASGQGGTYEQYF.

The chain links TRBV5-1 to TRBJ1-6, with D uncertain. CDR3 length: 17 residues. Deletions cut 1 base from V and 6 bases from J, with 17 bases between. The V gene's germline CDR1 is SGHRS and CDR2 YFSETQ. CDR3 amino acids: CASSLSLERRGNSPLHF. CDR3 nucleotide sequence: TGCGCCAGCAGCTTGTCCTTAGAACGACGGGGTAATTCACCCCTCCACTTT.